The 5 T cell receptor beta chains below come from one sample, sequenced in a study of blood T cell repertoires in COVID-19. Sequenced by immunoSEQ multiplex PCR; TCRdb stores in-frame clones only, minus some. This sample has a few hundred thousand clones, with 70% to 90% found just once. Sequenced sample: peripheral blood. These receptors all stem from a human donor in a cohort sampled during active COVID-19.

This clone was seen just once. The rearrangement joins TRBV6-5 to TRBJ2-5; 8 positions agree with TRBD2. The J segment lost 9 bases and the V segment lost 0 bases, leaving 6 bases of the junction unmatched. In germline, CDR1 is MNHEY, CDR2 SVGAGI. The CDR3 consists of 14 residues. CDR3 DNA sequence: TGTGCCAGCAGTTACTCAGACCCGCGGGGGGCCCAGTACTTC. Its protein is CASSYSDPRGAQYF.

The chain combines TRBV6-1 with TRBJ1-1; maybe TRBD1 (5 bases). CDR3 size: 14 residues. Germline V gene sequence: CDR1 MNHNS, CDR2 SASEGT. CDR3 protein: CAVLGAFLNTEAFF. The CDR3 region has the DNA TGTGCAGTTCTAGGGGCTTTCCTGAACACTGAAGCTTTCTTT.

This CDR3 reads CASSRDPRGLANNYNEQFF. DNA of the CDR3: TGTGCCAGCAGCCGTGATCCCCGGGGACTAGCAAATAACTACAATGAGCAGTTCTTC. The V call is TRBV7-2, the J call TRBJ2-1; 9 bases fit TRBD2. In germline, CDR1 is SGHTA, CDR2 FQGNSA. The V segment lost 5 bases and the J segment 3 bases; nucleotides outside the gene matches: 17. The CDR3 consists of 19 residues.

Here the CDR3 DNA reads TGTGCCGTCAAGAGACAGGGATCCCACGAGCAGTACTTC. It is translated as CAVKRQGSHEQYF. The chain couples TRBV28 to TRBJ2-7; 7 bases match TRBD1. The V segment lost 11 bases and the J segment 5 bases; nucleotides outside the gene matches: 12. Germline assignment: CDR1 MDHEN and CDR2 SYDVKM. There are 13 residues in the CDR3.

V is TRBV7-9 and J is TRBJ2-7; 9 bases map to TRBD1. V lost 5 bases to trimming and J lost 7 bases; unmatched junction nucleotides: 15. The CDR3 has 16 amino acids. From germline, CDR1 is SEHNR and CDR2 FQNEAQ (reference sequence). CDR3 residues: CASSPWVGTGSLEQYF. The CDR3 coding sequence is TGTGCCAGCAGCCCCTGGGTAGGGACAGGGTCTTTAGAGCAGTACTTC.